The 19 T cell receptor beta chains below come from one sample, sequenced in a study of technical replicates of blood from a handful of donors. The protocol was immunoSEQ multiplex PCR, while the TCRdb copy is restricted to in-frame clones and leaves out a portion. This repertoire shows under 85,000 clones, about nine tenths found once; its top ten account for roughly 0.37%. Sequenced material: T cells isolated from PBMCs. Source of these receptors: a human donor in good health.

DNA of the CDR3: TGCGCCAGCAGCCAAGGAGACTTCTACAATGAGCAGTTCTTC. Its translation: CASSQGDFYNEQFF. V gene TRBV4-3 combines with J gene TRBJ2-1, with unresolved D. CDR1 is LGHNA, CDR2 YSLEER, per germline. The CDR3 totals 14 residues. V dropped 1 base and J dropped 3 bases, with 7 bases sitting between them.

The chain carries TRBV10-2 and TRBJ1-1; D possibly corresponds to TRBD1 (6 bases). This CDR3 region has 13 residues. The germline V and J ends were trimmed by 4 bases and 7 bases, with 13 bases remaining between them. Germline CDR1 WSHSY, CDR2 SAAADI. The CDR3: CASSGQAWGEAFF. The CDR3 nucleotides read TGCGCCAGCAGTGGACAGGCTTGGGGTGAAGCTTTCTTT.

The genes are TRBV12-5 and TRBJ2-7, with D perhaps matching TRBD2 (5 bases). The CDR3 runs to 14 residues. The V and J ends lost 2 bases and 6 bases respectively, with 14 bases between them. The germline V gene encodes CDR1 LGHNT and CDR2 FRNRAP. CDR3 DNA: TGTGCTAGTGGTTTGTACAGCGGCGAATCCGAGCAGTACTTC. Translated: CASGLYSGESEQYF.

The V call is TRBV19, the J call TRBJ2-7; 8 bases are shared with TRBD1. The CDR3 is 16 residues long. Looked up from germline, CDR1 is LNHDA and CDR2 is SQIVND (reference sequence). V dropped 6 bases and J dropped 3; count of bases not matched to a gene: 13. CDR3 sequence (DNA): TGTGCCAGTAGCGTATCCGGGACAGGAGGGTTCTACGAGCAGTACTTC. Translation gives CASSVSGTGGFYEQYF. Together with reference TRBV19 and TRBJ2-7, the CDR3 gives the full variable domain: DGGITQSPKYLFRKEGQNVTLSCEQNLNHDAMYWYRQDPGQGLRLIYYSQIVNDFQKGDIAEGYSVSREKKESFPLTVTSAQKNPTAFYLCASSVSGTGGFYEQYFGPGTRLTVT.

This chain links TRBV5-1 with TRBJ2-3; 8 positions agree with TRBD1. The V gene end was trimmed by 5 bases and the J gene end by 6 bases; junction bases not matched to a gene: 11. Germline V lookup: CDR1 SGHRS, CDR2 YFSETQ. The CDR3 is made up of 15 amino acids. The CDR3 DNA sequence: TGCGCCAGCAGGGACTCCGGGACAGGTCGGGATACGCAGTATTTT. This codes for CASRDSGTGRDTQYF.

V is TRBV5-1 and J is TRBJ2-7, with 7 bases aligning to TRBD1. J lost 3 bases, V lost 4 bases, and 10 bases had no gene match. Per the germline V gene, CDR1 is SGHRS and CDR2 is YFSETQ. The CDR3 contains 15 residues. The CDR3 protein is CASSLGQSPFYEQYF. The CDR3 coding sequence is TGCGCCAGCAGCCTGGGACAGAGCCCCTTCTACGAGCAGTACTTC. Filled out from reference TRBV5-1 and TRBJ2-7, the complete variable domain reads KAGVTQTPRYLIKTRGQQVTLSCSPISGHRSVSWYQQTPGQGLQFLFEYFSETQRNKGNFPGRFSGRQFSNSRSEMNVSTLELGDSALYLCASSLGQSPFYEQYFGPGTRLTVT.

In DNA, the CDR3 is TGTGCCAGCAGTTCAGCGCGGACTAGCGGGAGCAGTGAGCAGTTCTTC. It is translated as CASSSARTSGSSEQFF. The chain couples TRBV7-2 to TRBJ2-1; 13 positions agree with TRBD2. V lost 6 bases and J lost 9; bases outside the gene matches: 11. The length of the CDR3 is 16 residues. Germline V CDR1 and CDR2: SGHTA, FQGNSA.

The chain combines TRBV20-1 with TRBJ1-2; no firm D call. Germline V gene data show CDR1 as DFQATT and CDR2 as SNEGSKA (reference sequence). With 2 bases removed from V and 6 bases from J, the gap between germline ends came to 7 bases. This CDR3 is built from 11 residues. The CDR3 coding sequence is TGCAGTGCTAGACCCCAGAATGGCTACACCTTC. Its protein product is CSARPQNGYTF.

The rearrangement uses TRBV7-3 and TRBJ2-3; D may be TRBD1 (6 bases). The CDR3 has 14 residues. The germline V gene has CDR1 SGHTA and CDR2 FQGTGA. V was cut by 1 base and J by 5 bases, with 10 bases left in between. The CDR3 loop reads CASSLRGGGDTQYF. For the CDR3, the DNA is TGTGCCAGCAGCTTAAGAGGGGGTGGAGATACGCAGTATTTT. Using reference TRBV7-3 and TRBJ2-3 for the parts outside the CDR3, the full variable domain is GAGVSQTPSNKVTEKGKYVELRCDPISGHTALYWYRQSLGQGPEFLIYFQGTGAADDSGLPNDRFFAVRPEGSVSTLKIQRTERGDSAVYLCASSLRGGGDTQYFGPGTRLTVL.

This sequence joins TRBV27 and TRBJ2-1; no clear D. V was shortened by 4 bases and J by 9 bases, with 4 bases between the two germline ends. CDR1 MNHEY and CDR2 SMNVEV come from the germline V gene (reference sequence). The CDR3 extends over 10 amino acids. The CDR3 nucleotides read TGTGCCAGCAGTTACGGTGAGCAGTTCTTC. This sequence encodes CASSYGEQFF.

This chain connects TRBV11-3 to TRBJ1-4; possible D gene TRBD1, 5 bases. The CDR3 spans 15 residues. In germline, CDR1 is SGHNT, CDR2 YENEEA. The ends were cut back, 2 bases at V and 8 bases at J, with 15 bases in the middle. As DNA, the CDR3 is TGTGCCAGCAGCTTAAGTCACAGGCCGGTGGAAAAACTGTTTTTT. This codes for CASSLSHRPVEKLFF.

The V and J genes are TRBV2 and TRBJ2-3; D uncertain. Germline values: CDR1 SNHLY, CDR2 FYNNEI. With 7 bases removed from V and 2 bases from J, the gap between germline ends came to 10 bases. The CDR3 spans 13 residues. The CDR3 loop reads CASMGQLTDTQYF. The DNA of the CDR3 is TGTGCCAGCATGGGCCAGCTCACAGATACGCAGTATTTT.

The chain couples TRBV7-2 to TRBJ1-4; 8 nucleotides match TRBD1. After removal of 5 bases from V and 5 bases from J, the junction contained 4 bases not matched to a gene. Per germline, CDR1 SGHTA and CDR2 FQGNSA. There are 14 residues in the CDR3. The CDR3 sequence is CASSQDRVNEKLFF. CDR3 coding DNA: TGTGCCAGCAGCCAGGACAGGGTGAATGAAAAACTGTTTTTT.

The chain joins TRBV6-5 to TRBJ1-2; 10 bases align to TRBD1. Germline V gene data show CDR1 as MNHEY and CDR2 as SVGAGI. Trimming cost V 8 bases and J 0 bases; bases outside gene matches: 6. This CDR3 is 15 amino acids long. The CDR3 loop is CASGTGDSANYGYTF. DNA for the CDR3: TGTGCCAGCGGGACAGGGGACTCAGCTAACTATGGCTACACCTTC.

CDR3 sequence reads: CSVERWDRVRGYTF. The DNA for the CDR3 is TGCAGCGTTGAGAGGTGGGACAGGGTGAGAGGCTACACCTTC. The chain combines TRBV29-1 with TRBJ1-2; TRBD1 aligns across 9 bases. V lost 3 bases and J lost 8; bases outside the gene matches: 10. This CDR3 has 14 amino acids. From germline, CDR1 is SQVTM and CDR2 ANQGSEA. Supplemented by reference TRBV29-1 and TRBJ1-2, the full variable domain reads SAVISQKPSRDICQRGTSLTIQCQVDSQVTMMFWYRQQPGQSLTLIATANQGSEATYESGFVIDKFPISRPNLTFSTLTVSNMSPEDSSIYLCSVERWDRVRGYTFGSGTRLTVV.

The V call is TRBV5-1, the J call TRBJ1-2; 11 bases align to TRBD1. The CDR3 has 13 residues. Looked up from germline, CDR1 is SGHRS and CDR2 is YFSETQ. V was pared by 4 bases and J by 8 bases, with 4 bases of the junction left unmatched. This CDR3 is CASSGGQGAGYTF. CDR3 bases: TGCGCCAGCAGCGGCGGACAGGGGGCCGGCTACACCTTC.

The chain links TRBV27 to TRBJ2-7; D possibly corresponds to TRBD1 (6 bases). The CDR3 totals 14 residues. Trimming removed 4 bases from V and 3 bases from J, with 13 bases in between. The germline gives CDR1 MNHEY, CDR2 SMNVEV (reference sequence). This CDR3 reads CASSSQGSLYEQYF. As DNA, the CDR3 is TGTGCCAGCAGTTCCCAGGGGAGTCTCTACGAGCAGTACTTC.

The gene calls are TRBV6-6 and TRBJ2-7; the match to TRBD2 covers 11 bases. Germline V CDR1 and CDR2: MNHNY, SVGAGI (reference sequence). The trim removed 6 bases at V and 2 bases at J, leaving 6 bases unmatched. The CDR3 covers 15 residues. The CDR3 DNA reads as TGTGCCAGCAGGGGGACTAGCGGTCAACCCTACGAGCAGTACTTC. Translation gives CASRGTSGQPYEQYF.

This clone was seen once. The chain uses TRBV28 and TRBJ2-7; 8 nucleotides align to TRBD2. V was pared by 5 bases and J by 2 bases, with 14 bases of the junction left unmatched. This CDR3 spans 17 amino acids. The germline V gene encodes CDR1 MDHEN and CDR2 SYDVKM. In DNA form, the CDR3 reads TGTGCCAGCAGTCGGCTAGTAGCGGGAAGGGTTCCCTACGAGCAGTACTTC. Translated: CASSRLVAGRVPYEQYF.